A selection of T cell receptor beta chains follows, all from one sample in a study of blood T cell repertoires in COVID-19. Only in-frame clones appear in the TCRdb table, and some are missing; sequencing was by immunoSEQ multiplex PCR. The data show a few hundred thousand clones, around 88% seen once. Sequenced sample: PBMCs or T cells enriched from blood (not recorded which). These receptors were obtained from a woman aged 35 to 49 with acute COVID-19. Both conserved end residues are part of each CDR3. The D gene is left open where the match is weak. Size is stated for part of the rows, as once, few or many counts, or as a class when the clone is expanded.

d_call: .; v_call: TRBV11-2; j_call: TRBJ1-1; cdr3_length: 18; clone_size: .; cdr3_aa: CASSLEFWQKPGDTEAFF; cdr3_nt: TGTGCCAGCAGCTTAGAGTTCTGGCAGAAACCCGGGGACACTGAAGCTTTCTTT
d_call: .; v_call: TRBV11-3; j_call: TRBJ1-1; cdr3_length: 13; clone_size: few; cdr3_aa: CASSLVWATEAFF; cdr3_nt: TGTGCCAGCAGCTTAGTATGGGCCACTGAAGCTTTCTTT
d_call: .; v_call: TRBV5-1; j_call: TRBJ1-2; cdr3_length: 12; clone_size: .; cdr3_aa: CASSLDSYGYTF; cdr3_nt: TGCGCCAGCAGCTTGGACAGCTATGGCTACACCTTC
d_call: TRBD1; v_call: TRBV29-1; j_call: TRBJ1-2; cdr3_length: 15; clone_size: .; cdr3_aa: CSVNGGDRGAAGYTF; cdr3_nt: TGCAGCGTTAACGGAGGGGACAGGGGTGCGGCTGGCTACACCTTC
d_call: .; v_call: TRBV5-1; j_call: TRBJ1-3; cdr3_length: 19; clone_size: .; cdr3_aa: CASSLGRVSGSASGNTIYF; cdr3_nt: TGCGCCAGCAGCTTGGGCAGGGTGTCGGGTTCGGCCTCTGGAAACACCATATATTTT
d_call: TRBD1; v_call: TRBV5-1; j_call: TRBJ2-4; cdr3_length: 13; clone_size: .; cdr3_aa: CASSPDRVYNQYF; cdr3_nt: TGCGCCAGCAGCCCGGACAGGGTGTATAATCAGTACTTC
d_call: TRBD1; v_call: TRBV5-1; j_call: TRBJ2-3; cdr3_length: 15; clone_size: .; cdr3_aa: CASSSAGGLTDTQYF; cdr3_nt: TGCGCCAGCAGCTCCGCAGGGGGCCTCACAGATACGCAGTATTTT
d_call: TRBD2; v_call: TRBV27; j_call: TRBJ2-3; cdr3_length: 17; clone_size: .; cdr3_aa: CASKLGVLAGGSDTQYF; cdr3_nt: TGTGCCAGCAAATTGGGAGTTCTAGCGGGAGGATCAGATACGCAGTATTTT
d_call: TRBD2; v_call: TRBV5-1; j_call: TRBJ2-1; cdr3_length: 16; clone_size: .; cdr3_aa: CASSSSGGFSYNEQFF; cdr3_nt: TGCGCCAGCAGCTCTAGCGGGGGCTTCTCCTACAATGAGCAGTTCTTC
d_call: .; v_call: TRBV18; j_call: TRBJ1-2; cdr3_length: 14; clone_size: once; cdr3_aa: CASSPPGQYYGYTF; cdr3_nt: TGTGCCAGCTCACCACCGGGGCAGTACTATGGCTACACCTTC
d_call: TRBD2; v_call: TRBV9; j_call: TRBJ2-2; cdr3_length: 18; clone_size: .; cdr3_aa: CASSVGLAGRKHTGELFF; cdr3_nt: TGTGCCAGCAGCGTAGGACTAGCAGGACGTAAACACACCGGGGAGCTGTTTTTT
d_call: .; v_call: TRBV20-1; j_call: TRBJ1-1; cdr3_length: 11; clone_size: .; cdr3_aa: CRVTGNTEAFF; cdr3_nt: TGCAGAGTGACAGGGAACACTGAAGCTTTCTTT
d_call: TRBD2; v_call: TRBV5-5; j_call: TRBJ2-1; cdr3_length: 15; clone_size: .; cdr3_aa: CASSLGLAVLNEQFF; cdr3_nt: TGTGCCAGCAGCTTGGGACTAGCGGTTTTGAATGAGCAGTTCTTC
d_call: TRBD2; v_call: TRBV11-2; j_call: TRBJ2-5; cdr3_length: 15; clone_size: .; cdr3_aa: CASSFAGGKQETQYF; cdr3_nt: TGTGCCAGCAGCTTCGCGGGAGGGAAACAAGAGACCCAGTACTTC
d_call: TRBD1; v_call: TRBV5-5; j_call: TRBJ2-2; cdr3_length: 13; clone_size: .; cdr3_aa: CASIQGTTGELFF; cdr3_nt: TGTGCCTCTATACAGGGGACCACCGGGGAGCTGTTTTTT
d_call: .; v_call: TRBV7-9; j_call: TRBJ1-6; cdr3_length: 12; clone_size: .; cdr3_aa: CASRQGDSPLHF; cdr3_nt: TGTGCCAGCAGACAGGGTGATTCACCCCTCCACTTT
d_call: .; v_call: TRBV5-1; j_call: TRBJ1-2; cdr3_length: 14; clone_size: .; cdr3_aa: CASSLSQGGYGYTF; cdr3_nt: TGCGCCAGCAGCTTGTCGCAGGGAGGCTATGGCTACACCTTC
d_call: TRBD1; v_call: TRBV5-1; j_call: TRBJ1-4; cdr3_length: 15; clone_size: .; cdr3_aa: CASSPTGGSYEKLFF; cdr3_nt: TGCGCCAGCAGTCCAACAGGGGGCTCTTATGAAAAACTGTTTTTT
d_call: .; v_call: TRBV7-2; j_call: TRBJ1-3; cdr3_length: 15; clone_size: .; cdr3_aa: CASSPQGIGGNTIYF; cdr3_nt: TGTGCCAGCAGCCCTCAGGGTATCGGTGGAAACACCATATATTTT
d_call: TRBD1; v_call: TRBV2; j_call: TRBJ1-2; cdr3_length: 13; clone_size: .; cdr3_aa: CASSPQGAFGYTF; cdr3_nt: TGTGCCAGCAGTCCACAGGGGGCTTTTGGCTACACCTTC
d_call: .; v_call: TRBV9; j_call: TRBJ2-3; cdr3_length: 13; clone_size: .; cdr3_aa: CASSASGTGTQYF; cdr3_nt: TGTGCCAGCAGCGCCAGCGGGACAGGTACGCAGTATTTT
d_call: TRBD2; v_call: TRBV9; j_call: TRBJ2-3; cdr3_length: 17; clone_size: .; cdr3_aa: CASSVTPAGGSADTQYF; cdr3_nt: TGTGCCAGCAGCGTAACCCCAGCGGGAGGGTCGGCAGATACGCAGTATTTT
d_call: TRBD1; v_call: TRBV5-1; j_call: TRBJ1-6; cdr3_length: 15; clone_size: few; cdr3_aa: CASSLQGAADSPLHF; cdr3_nt: TGCGCCAGCAGCTTACAGGGGGCAGCGGATTCACCCCTCCACTTT
d_call: TRBD2; v_call: TRBV30; j_call: TRBJ2-5; cdr3_length: 17; clone_size: .; cdr3_aa: CAKPGTSGSRDQETQYF; cdr3_nt: TGTGCTAAACCCGGGACTAGCGGGAGCAGGGACCAAGAGACCCAGTACTTC
d_call: .; v_call: TRBV10-3; j_call: TRBJ2-3; cdr3_length: 11; clone_size: .; cdr3_aa: CAISERDTQYF; cdr3_nt: TGTGCCATCAGTGAGCGGGATACGCAGTATTTT
d_call: .; v_call: TRBV18; j_call: TRBJ1-2; cdr3_length: 15; clone_size: few; cdr3_aa: CASSLLGRDYYGYTF; cdr3_nt: TGTGCCAGCTCACTCCTGGGTCGGGATTACTATGGCTACACCTTC
d_call: .; v_call: TRBV7-2; j_call: TRBJ1-1; cdr3_length: 14; clone_size: .; cdr3_aa: CASSFGQMNTEAFF; cdr3_nt: TGTGCCAGCAGCTTTGGACAAATGAACACTGAAGCTTTCTTT
d_call: .; v_call: TRBV19; j_call: TRBJ2-2; cdr3_length: 12; clone_size: .; cdr3_aa: CASISGTGELFF; cdr3_nt: TGTGCCAGTATTTCCGGCACCGGGGAGCTGTTTTTT
d_call: .; v_call: TRBV20-1; j_call: TRBJ1-2; cdr3_length: 13; clone_size: .; cdr3_aa: CSASLDRSLGYTF; cdr3_nt: TGCAGTGCTAGTTTAGACAGGTCCCTTGGCTACACCTTC
d_call: .; v_call: TRBV4-1; j_call: TRBJ2-3; cdr3_length: 14; clone_size: .; cdr3_aa: CASSLGGSTDTQYF; cdr3_nt: TGCGCCAGCAGCCTCGGGGGATCCACAGATACGCAGTATTTT
d_call: TRBD1; v_call: TRBV19; j_call: TRBJ1-1; cdr3_length: 14; clone_size: many; cdr3_aa: CASSTQGANTEAFF; cdr3_nt: TGTGCCAGTAGTACCCAGGGGGCGAACACTGAAGCTTTCTTT
d_call: .; v_call: TRBV4-1; j_call: TRBJ1-6; cdr3_length: 17; clone_size: many; cdr3_aa: CASSQDSTGSGNSPLHF; cdr3_nt: TGCGCCAGCAGCCAAGATTCGACGGGTTCCGGGAATTCACCCCTCCACTTT
d_call: TRBD1; v_call: TRBV5-4; j_call: TRBJ2-5; cdr3_length: 16; clone_size: .; cdr3_aa: CASSPHVTGRQETQYF; cdr3_nt: TGTGCCAGCAGCCCTCACGTGACAGGGCGTCAAGAGACCCAGTACTTC
d_call: .; v_call: TRBV7-9; j_call: TRBJ2-5; cdr3_length: 16; clone_size: .; cdr3_aa: CASSSGQLPYQETQYF; cdr3_nt: TGTGCCAGCAGCTCCGGACAGTTACCGTACCAAGAGACCCAGTACTTC
d_call: .; v_call: TRBV7-8; j_call: TRBJ2-3; cdr3_length: 17; clone_size: .; cdr3_aa: CASSLGRGPAGADTQYF; cdr3_nt: TGTGCCAGCAGCTTAGGGCGGGGACCCGCTGGGGCAGATACGCAGTATTTT
d_call: TRBD2; v_call: TRBV4-3; j_call: TRBJ2-2; cdr3_length: 15; clone_size: once; cdr3_aa: CASSQEGTSPGELFF; cdr3_nt: TGCGCCAGCAGCCAAGAAGGGACTAGCCCCGGGGAGCTGTTTTTT
d_call: .; v_call: TRBV9; j_call: TRBJ1-6; cdr3_length: 12; clone_size: .; cdr3_aa: CASSESTGPLHF; cdr3_nt: TGTGCCAGCAGCGAGTCGACGGGGCCCCTCCACTTT
d_call: TRBD1; v_call: TRBV12-5; j_call: TRBJ1-2; cdr3_length: 13; clone_size: once; cdr3_aa: CASAPDRGYGYTF; cdr3_nt: TGTGCTAGTGCCCCGGACAGGGGGTATGGCTACACCTTC
d_call: TRBD2; v_call: TRBV5-4; j_call: TRBJ2-1; cdr3_length: 14; clone_size: few; cdr3_aa: CASSLAGGANEQFF; cdr3_nt: TGTGCCAGCAGCTTAGCGGGAGGGGCAAATGAGCAGTTCTTC
d_call: .; v_call: TRBV14; j_call: TRBJ1-4; cdr3_length: 14; clone_size: .; cdr3_aa: CASSPGDGVEKLFF; cdr3_nt: TGTGCCAGCAGCCCGGGGGACGGAGTGGAAAAACTGTTTTTT
d_call: TRBD2; v_call: TRBV19; j_call: TRBJ2-1; cdr3_length: 16; clone_size: few; cdr3_aa: CASSIAGGFPYNEQFF; cdr3_nt: TGTGCCAGTAGTATAGCGGGAGGTTTCCCCTACAATGAGCAGTTCTTC
d_call: TRBD2; v_call: TRBV18; j_call: TRBJ2-3; cdr3_length: 14; clone_size: .; cdr3_aa: CASSWTSGEDTQYF; cdr3_nt: TGTGCCAGCTCATGGACTAGCGGGGAAGATACGCAGTATTTT
d_call: .; v_call: TRBV12-5; j_call: TRBJ1-1; cdr3_length: 15; clone_size: .; cdr3_aa: CASGLGQARGTEAFF; cdr3_nt: TGTGCTAGTGGTTTGGGACAGGCGAGGGGGACTGAAGCTTTCTTT
d_call: .; v_call: TRBV5-1; j_call: TRBJ1-2; cdr3_length: 12; clone_size: .; cdr3_aa: CASSTGSGGYTF; cdr3_nt: TGCGCCAGCAGTACAGGTAGCGGCGGCTACACCTTC